This T cell receptor beta chain stems from a study of T cell changes during pregnancy in multiple sclerosis. Germline assignment: CDR1 SGHTA and CDR2 FQGTGA. The CDR3 has 14 residues. Trimming shortened V by 2 bases and J by 5 bases, and 13 bases separated the two germline ends. Produced via immunoSEQ multiplex PCR; TCRdb's table is partial and in-frame only. The sample carries about 100,000 clones, approximately 94% recorded once. The genes are TRBV7-3 and TRBJ2-7; a weak D match, TRBD1 (5 bases). This clonotype was obtained from a female donor with multiple sclerosis, enrolled in a pregnancy study. Sequences were derived from peripheral blood, sampled in the second trimester of pregnancy. CDR3 nucleotides: TGTGCCAGCAGCTTAGGCCAGGGATTTGACGAGCAGTACTTC. The encoded protein is CASSLGQGFDEQYF. The variable domain in full, with the rest retrieved from reference TRBV7-3 and TRBJ2-7, is GAGVSQTPSNKVTEKGKYVELRCDPISGHTALYWYRQSLGQGPEFLIYFQGTGAADDSGLPNDRFFAVRPEGSVSTLKIQRTERGDSAVYLCASSLGQGFDEQYFGPGTRLTVT.